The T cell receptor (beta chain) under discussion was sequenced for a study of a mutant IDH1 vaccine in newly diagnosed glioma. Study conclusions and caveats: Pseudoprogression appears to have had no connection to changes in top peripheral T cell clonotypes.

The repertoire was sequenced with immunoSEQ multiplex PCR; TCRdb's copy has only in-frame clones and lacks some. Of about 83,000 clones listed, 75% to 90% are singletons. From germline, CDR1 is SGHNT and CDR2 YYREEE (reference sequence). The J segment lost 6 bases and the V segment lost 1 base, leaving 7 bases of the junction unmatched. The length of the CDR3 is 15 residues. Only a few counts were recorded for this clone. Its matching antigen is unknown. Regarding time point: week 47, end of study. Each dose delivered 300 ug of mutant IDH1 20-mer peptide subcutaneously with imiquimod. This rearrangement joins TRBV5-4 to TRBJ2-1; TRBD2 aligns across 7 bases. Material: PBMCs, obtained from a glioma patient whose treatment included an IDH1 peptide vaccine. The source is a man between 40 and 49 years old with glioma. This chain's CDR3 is CASSLPASGPNEQFF. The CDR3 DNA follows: TGTGCCAGCAGCTTGCCGGCTAGCGGACCCAATGAGCAGTTCTTC. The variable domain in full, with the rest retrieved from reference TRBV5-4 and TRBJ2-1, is ETGVTQSPTHLIKTRGQQVTLRCSSQSGHNTVSWYQQALGQGPQFIFQYYREEENGRGNFPPRFSGLQFPNYSSELNVNALELDDSALYLCASSLPASGPNEQFFGPGTRLTVL.